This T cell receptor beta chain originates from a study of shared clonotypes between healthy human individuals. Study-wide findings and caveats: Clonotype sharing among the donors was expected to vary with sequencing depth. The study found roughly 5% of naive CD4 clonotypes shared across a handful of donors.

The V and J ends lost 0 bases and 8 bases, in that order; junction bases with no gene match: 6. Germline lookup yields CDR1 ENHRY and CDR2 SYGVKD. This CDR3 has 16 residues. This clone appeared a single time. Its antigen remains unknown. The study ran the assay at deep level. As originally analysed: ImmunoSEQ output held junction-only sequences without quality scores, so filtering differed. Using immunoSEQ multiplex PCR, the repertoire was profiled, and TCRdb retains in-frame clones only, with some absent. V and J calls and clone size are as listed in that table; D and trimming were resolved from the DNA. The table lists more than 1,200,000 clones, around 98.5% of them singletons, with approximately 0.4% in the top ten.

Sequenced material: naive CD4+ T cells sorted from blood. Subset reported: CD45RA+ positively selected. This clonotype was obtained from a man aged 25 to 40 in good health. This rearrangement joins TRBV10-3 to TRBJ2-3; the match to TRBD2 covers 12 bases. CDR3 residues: CAISESTSGRGGTQYF. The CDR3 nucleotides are TGTGCCATCAGTGAGTCGACTAGCGGGAGAGGTGGTACGCAGTATTTT.